The 26 T cell receptor beta chains listed next were all sequenced from one sample in a study of cytomegalovirus exposure and HLA in healthy donors. Sequencing was performed with immunoSEQ multiplex PCR; in TCRdb, only in-frame clones are kept and a portion is missing. Of roughly 68,000 clones listed, over 90% are singletons. Specimen: PBMCs. These receptor sequences come from a woman aged 18-35 years in good health and CMV-seropositive.

V and J are TRBV19 and TRBJ2-7; D is possibly TRBD1 (5 bases). The CDR3 has 15 amino acids. Trimming removed 7 bases at V and 9 bases at J, with 25 bases between. CDR1 is LNHDA and CDR2 is SQIVND in the germline V gene (reference sequence). CDR3 sequence (DNA): TGTGCCAGTACCCACCGAAAGGACACCCCAGAATCGCAGTACTTC. This codes for CASTHRKDTPESQYF.

This clone showed up just a few times. This chain links TRBV14 with TRBJ2-7; 8 bases are a match to TRBD2. The CDR3 sequence is 13 residues long. In germline, CDR1 is SGHDN, CDR2 FVKESK. The V segment lost 9 bases and the J segment 2 bases; nucleotides outside the gene matches: 6. The CDR3: CARSGGTPYEQYF. Written as DNA, the CDR3 is TGTGCCAGGTCGGGGGGGACCCCCTACGAGCAGTACTTC.

The V and J genes are TRBV6-5 and TRBJ2-7, with D maybe TRBD2 (6 bases). CDR1 and CDR2 from the germline V gene are MNHEY and SVGAGI. This CDR3 has 14 residues. Between the trimmed V and J ends, which lost 2 bases and 4 bases, there was a span of 12 bases. In DNA form, the CDR3 reads TGTGCCAGCAGTTACGGGGGGAGGACTTACGAGCAGTACTTC. Protein sequence: CASSYGGRTYEQYF.

The chain is built from TRBV19 and TRBJ1-5; 8 bases are a match to TRBD1. This CDR3 contains 14 residues. With V trimmed by 4 bases and J by 4 bases, 3 bases remained unmatched. Germline V gene sequence: CDR1 LNHDA, CDR2 SQIVND (reference sequence). CDR3: CASSTGTGNQPQHF. The CDR3 nucleotides read TGTGCCAGTAGTACGGGGACAGGAAATCAGCCCCAGCATTTT.

CDR3 coding DNA: TGTGCCAGCAGCTACACGGGGTTGGGGGCCAACGTCCTGACTTTC. Protein sequence: CASSYTGLGANVLTF. J is TRBJ2-6 and V is TRBV7-9; tentative D call: TRBD2 (5 bases). The germline V gene encodes CDR1 SEHNR and CDR2 FQNEAQ (reference sequence). CDR3 length: 15 residues. Trimming cost V 4 bases and J 4 bases, with 11 bases left between them.

The chain uses TRBV19 and TRBJ1-1, with unresolved D. The length of the CDR3 is 12 residues. V was clipped by 5 bases and J by 4 bases, with 8 bases between them. The germline V gene encodes CDR1 LNHDA and CDR2 SQIVND (reference sequence). For the CDR3, the DNA is TGTGCCAGTAGTCGAGAGGGCACTGAAGCTTTCTTT. Translated, it gives CASSREGTEAFF.

This clone was counted a few times. The rearrangement joins TRBV6-5 to TRBJ1-2, with D tentatively TRBD1 (5 bases). Germline assignment: CDR1 MNHEY and CDR2 SVGAGI. The CDR3 has 15 residues. The ends were cut back, 8 bases at V and 6 bases at J, with 22 bases in the middle. As DNA, the CDR3 is TGTGCCAGCCGGTACTCGTTTGACAGTCCCCATGGCTACACCTTC. Its protein product is CASRYSFDSPHGYTF.

This chain connects TRBV10-3 to TRBJ2-7, with D perhaps matching TRBD1 (6 bases). This CDR3 region has 16 residues. V was clipped by 3 bases and J by 3 bases, with 18 bases between them. CDR1 and CDR2 from the germline V gene are ENHRY and SYGVKD. The DNA of the CDR3 is TGTGCCATCAGTGATGATCCCGGGACATTCCTCTACGAGCAGTACTTC. Its protein product is CAISDDPGTFLYEQYF.

About this clone: This is likely a read error, given that the CDR3 carries no conserved phenylalanine or tryptophan at its end. No DNA is shown, since the ends of the CDR3 on it are uncertain; the CDR3 is the one TCRdb lists. The V gene is TRBV5-4, the J gene TRBJ2-3; TRBD2 was called by the table and not checked on the DNA. Including both end residues, the CDR3 is 9 amino acids long. Germline V gives CDR1 SGHNT, CDR2 YYREEE (reference sequence). CDR3 protein: CASSSRISV.

A single count supports this clone. The rearrangement joins TRBV6-5 to TRBJ2-7, with 8 nucleotides matching TRBD1. The CDR3 totals 14 residues. The J segment lost 0 bases and the V segment lost 6 bases, leaving 4 bases of the junction unmatched. Germline CDR1 reads MNHEY; CDR2 reads SVGAGI. CDR3 loop: CASSRQGNSYEQYF. For the CDR3, the DNA is TGTGCCAGCAGCCGACAGGGGAACTCCTACGAGCAGTACTTC.

The chain recombines TRBV5-1 with TRBJ2-3; possible D gene TRBD1, 5 bases. The CDR3 has 15 amino acids. V lost 0 bases and J lost 0, with 8 bases in between. Germline V gives CDR1 SGHRS, CDR2 YFSETQ. This CDR3 is CASSLGGLSTDTQYF. CDR3 DNA sequence: TGCGCCAGCAGCTTGGGGGGCTTAAGCACAGATACGCAGTATTTT.

This chain connects TRBV11-3 to TRBJ2-1; D may be TRBD2 (6 bases). Germline V CDR1 and CDR2: SGHNT, YENEEA. The CDR3 covers 14 residues. Trimming left V 1 base short and J 6 bases short, with 10 bases between. DNA for the CDR3: TGTGCCAGCAGCTTAGTTTGGGGAGGCAATGAGCAGTTCTTC. Its protein is CASSLVWGGNEQFF.

V gene TRBV28 combines with J gene TRBJ1-1, with TRBD1 matching over 8 bases. Germline lookup yields CDR1 MDHEN and CDR2 SYDVKM. The CDR3 has 15 residues. With 2 bases clipped from V and 11 bases from J, the junction kept 13 bases outside the gene matches. The CDR3 nucleotides read TGTGCCAGCAGTTTAGGGACAGGCACCAAGCCTGTTGCTTTCTTT. Translation: CASSLGTGTKPVAFF.

The chain combines TRBV2 with TRBJ2-5; TRBD1 matches at 9 bases. This CDR3 comprises 11 residues. In germline, CDR1 is SNHLY, CDR2 FYNNEI. Trimming removed 8 bases from V and 6 bases from J; junction bases left unmatched: 1. The CDR3 DNA is TGTGCCAGCGGACAGGGGAAGACCCAGTACTTC. It encodes CASGQGKTQYF.

The chain has TRBV5-1 and TRBJ2-7, with 9 bases that match TRBD1. Per the germline V gene, CDR1 is SGHRS and CDR2 is YFSETQ. The J segment lost 4 bases and the V segment lost 1 base, leaving 3 bases of the junction unmatched. The CDR3 covers 14 residues. CDR3 in DNA: TGCGCCAGCAGCTTGCTGGGACAGGGTTACGAGCAGTACTTC. Translated: CASSLLGQGYEQYF.

The chain recombines TRBV15 with TRBJ2-1, with TRBD2 identical over 7 bases. Per germline, CDR1 LNHNV and CDR2 YYDKDF (reference sequence). CDR3 length: 16 amino acids. J was trimmed by 8 bases and V by 1 base; bases with no gene match: 11. The CDR3 DNA reads as TGTGCCACCAGCAGAGGACTTTCTGCGGGAGTGTATGAGCAGTTCTTC. Translation gives CATSRGLSAGVYEQFF.

The chain uses TRBV7-9 and TRBJ2-1; perhaps TRBD2 as D (6 bases). V shed 4 bases and J shed 0 bases, with 10 bases lying between them. The CDR3 is 15 residues long. Germline V gives CDR1 SEHNR, CDR2 FQNEAQ (reference sequence). CDR3 sequence: CASSSMTSSYNEQFF. Here the CDR3 DNA reads TGTGCCAGCAGCTCGATGACTAGCTCCTACAATGAGCAGTTCTTC.

This clone was found once. The gene calls are TRBV9 and TRBJ2-2, with D possibly matching TRBD2 (5 bases). The V end was cut by 0 bases, the J end by 5 bases, with 11 bases between. The CDR3 is 15 residues long. From germline, CDR1 is SGDLS and CDR2 YYNGEE. The CDR3 DNA reads as TGTGCCAGCAGCGTAGAACTAGTAGGGACCGGGGAGCTGTTTTTT. This sequence encodes CASSVELVGTGELFF.

In its sample, this clone was seen once. The gene calls are TRBV28 and TRBJ2-1; D is unresolved. This CDR3 contains 14 residues. Germline assignment: CDR1 MDHEN and CDR2 SYDVKM. The V and J ends lost 3 bases and 5 bases respectively, with 11 bases between them. The CDR3 here is CASSFAVTNNEQFF. The DNA of the CDR3 is TGTGCCAGCAGTTTTGCAGTCACGAACAATGAGCAGTTCTTC.

This clone was observed once. V and J are TRBV6-5 and TRBJ2-2; D gene unclear. The CDR3 runs to 13 residues. V lost 2 bases to trimming and J lost 6 bases, with 7 bases between them. Germline CDR1 reads MNHEY; CDR2 reads SVGAGI. For the CDR3, the DNA is TGTGCCAGCAGTTACACGGGTGCCGGGGAGCTGTTTTTT. Amino acids: CASSYTGAGELFF.

The chain uses TRBV7-9 and TRBJ2-1; no definite D call. V lost 2 bases to trimming and J lost 7 bases, with 6 bases between them. CDR3 length: 12 amino acids. The germline gives CDR1 SEHNR, CDR2 FQNEAQ (reference sequence). The CDR3 reads CASSLRGNEQFF. DNA of the CDR3: TGTGCCAGCAGCTTAAGAGGTAATGAGCAGTTCTTC.

The V call is TRBV19, the J call TRBJ1-5; D not resolved. This CDR3 is built from 14 residues. The V gene's germline CDR1 is LNHDA and CDR2 SQIVND (reference sequence). V shed 1 base and J shed 4 bases, with 8 bases lying between them. Here the CDR3 reads CASSIGAINQPQHF. The CDR3 bases are TGTGCCAGTAGTATAGGGGCGATAAATCAGCCCCAGCATTTT.

The CDR3 loop reads CAWRAGLAASDEQFF. The DNA for the CDR3 is TGTGCCTGGAGGGCGGGACTCGCGGCGTCGGATGAGCAGTTCTTC. The V call is TRBV30, the J call TRBJ2-1, with D tentatively TRBD2 (6 bases). Per germline, CDR1 GTSNPN and CDR2 SVGIG (reference sequence). The CDR3 is 15 residues long. V lost 3 bases to trimming and J lost 8 bases, with 20 bases between them.

The chain joins TRBV11-2 to TRBJ2-5; 9 positions agree with TRBD1. The CDR3 contains 14 residues. The germline gives CDR1 SGHAT, CDR2 FQNNGV. Trimming removed 5 bases from V and 5 bases from J; junction bases left unmatched: 6. The DNA for the CDR3 is TGTGCCAGCAGCCAAACAGGGGGCACCGAGACCCAGTACTTC. Its translation: CASSQTGGTETQYF.

The chain employs TRBV29-1 and TRBJ1-2, with D possibly TRBD1 on 5 matching bases. V lost 4 bases to trimming and J lost 8 bases, with 20 bases between them. Germline values: CDR1 SQVTM, CDR2 ANQGSEA. This CDR3 has 14 residues. DNA of the CDR3: TGCAGCGTTGGGGGGGGAGGGCTATATTGGGGCTACACCTTC. Protein product: CSVGGGGLYWGYTF.

This clone has just one count. This chain joins TRBV21-1 and TRBJ2-3; the tabulated D call, TRBD2, remains unverified against the DNA. TRBV21-1 is assigned pseudogene status. The CDR3 runs 16 residues. In DNA form, the CDR3 reads TGTGCCAACACGATAGGAGCGGGAGGGCGGACAGATACGCAGTATTTT. It codes for CANTIGAGGRTDTQYF.